The clone carrying this T cell receptor beta chain has only a few counts. The target antigen is unknown. Germline V gene lookup returns CDR1 SNHLY and CDR2 FYNNEI. CDR3 length equals 11 residues. V dropped 5 bases and J dropped 7 bases, with 9 bases sitting between them. Original processing notes: A papillary thyroid cancer distant-metastasis classifier was built from CDR3 differences across clinicopathological groups. TCRdb redid the clone calls on the PCR reads using MiXCR. These V and J calls originate from TCRdb's pipeline instead of the authors' own analysis. The sample records 25,000 to 30,000 clones, roughly 14% being singletons. The sample originates from a study of metastatic and nonmetastatic thyroid tumors. Study summary: From malignant and benign thyroid patients, repertoires in blood and in tumor or nodule tissue were compared. General observations from the study: Malignant thyroid tumors reportedly had TCR beta diversity that was significantly higher than in benign nodules, in blood and tumor.

All patients were treatment-naive before thyroid surgery. The chain is built from TRBV2 and TRBJ2-7; perhaps TRBD1 as D (6 bases). The origin of this receptor is a male donor with papillary thyroid cancer or a benign thyroid nodule (not recorded which). Some clones in this sample may be carry-over from other donors' samples. Sequenced material: blood. The CDR3 protein is CASSQGREQYF. CDR3 DNA: TGTGCCAGCAGTCAGGGGCGGGAGCAGTACTTC.